Listed below are T cell receptor beta chains from one sample, sequenced in a study of cytotoxic CD8 clonotypes in ibrutinib-treated CLL. Clones were sequenced by immunoSEQ multiplex PCR, and TCRdb holds only the in-frame ones, with some missing. The sample shows over 200,000 clones, roughly three quarters of them seen only once. Sequenced here: PBMCs, sampled after 12 months of ibrutinib treatment. These receptors originate from a human donor with chronic lymphocytic leukemia. Each CDR3 is given with its conserved first and last residue. D genes are given only for firm matches. Some rows have no size entry. The others give once, few or many, or a class for an expanded clone.

d_call j_call clone_size v_call cdr3_nt cdr3_aa
- TRBJ2-1 - TRBV29-1 TGCAGCGTTGTCCCGACAGTAGGCTCCTACAATGAGCAGTTCTTC CSVVPTVGSYNEQFF
- TRBJ2-7 few TRBV5-1 TGCGCCAGCAGCTTGACCCCCTACGGGAGTTCCTCCTACGAGCAGTACTTC CASSLTPYGSSSYEQYF
TRBD1 TRBJ1-2 once TRBV5-1 TGCGCCAGCAGCTTCCTTCCAGGGGGGAGAAAGGCTAACTATGGCTACACCTTC CASSFLPGGRKANYGYTF
- TRBJ2-3 - TRBV7-7 TGTGCTAGCAGCGAGGGATCCCTCACAGATACGCAGTATTTT CASSEGSLTDTQYF
- TRBJ2-3 - TRBV7-3 TGTGCCAGCAGCTTGACTAAAGGAGATACGCAGTATTTT CASSLTKGDTQYF
TRBD2 TRBJ2-7 - TRBV11-2 TGTGCCAGCAGCTCCCCGCGGGGGGATTCGGGGGAGCAGTACTTC CASSSPRGDSGEQYF
- TRBJ2-5 - TRBV10-2 TGCGCCAGCAGTGGGGGAGAGACCCAGTACTTC CASSGGETQYF
TRBD2 TRBJ2-1 many TRBV7-8 TGTGCCAGCAGCTTAGCGGCGGGAGCCGGCAATGAGCAGTTCTTC CASSLAAGAGNEQFF
TRBD1 TRBJ1-2 once TRBV28 TGTGCCAGCAGGGGACAGGGGGCGCAAGGCTATGGCTACACCTTC CASRGQGAQGYGYTF
- TRBJ2-5 - TRBV5-1 TGCGCCAGCAGCTTGGGATTCCAAGAGACCCAGTACTTC CASSLGFQETQYF
- TRBJ2-2 - TRBV2 TGTGCCAGCAGTGTAAACCGTGGTACCGGGGAGCTGTTTTTT CASSVNRGTGELFF
TRBD1 TRBJ2-7 - TRBV5-1 TGCGCCAGCAGCTTGAGTGGGACAGCCCCCTACGAGCAGTACTTC CASSLSGTAPYEQYF
TRBD1 TRBJ2-1 - TRBV5-1 TGCGCCAGCAGCCCCGGAACAGGGGGACCTAACAATGAGCAGTTCTTC CASSPGTGGPNNEQFF
- TRBJ2-1 - TRBV6-5 TGTGCCAGCAGTATATACAATGAGCAGTTCTTC CASSIYNEQFF
TRBD1 TRBJ2-7 - TRBV29-1 TGCAGCGTTCAGGGACAGGGGATCAACGAGCAGTACTTC CSVQGQGINEQYF
TRBD2 TRBJ2-3 - TRBV27 TGTGCCAGACAGGGACTAGCGGGGGCGAAATACACAGATACGCAGTATTTT CARQGLAGAKYTDTQYF